This TCR beta chain was sequenced in a study of T cell repertoires in cytomegalovirus infection. TCRdb reprocessed the reads via MiXCR and lists one record per CDR3 protein. Of 340,000 or so distinct CDR3 sequences in the sample, approximately 25% were seen once. Comments on this clonotype: Its matching antigen is unknown.

Trimming at V came to 0 bases and at J to 1 base, leaving 0 bases not matched to a gene. Per the germline V gene, CDR1 is MNHEY and CDR2 is SVGAGI. The CDR3 is 15 amino acids. The chain joins TRBV6-5 to TRBJ2-7; 10 nucleotides line up with TRBD2. The clonotype comes from a human donor in good health (CMV status not recorded). Some clones in this sample may be carry-over from other donors' samples. The input for sequencing was cultured PBMCs, taken from culture after CMV antigen stimulation. Here the CDR3 reads CASSYSLAGSYEQYF. The CDR3 bases are TGTGCCAGCAGTTACTCACTAGCGGGGTCCTACGAGCAGTACTTC.